This TCR beta chain was captured in a study of blood T cell repertoires in COVID-19. About the study: Whether acute or convalescent, the COVID-19 samples came from the United States, Italy and Spain. From T cells, B-cell-depleted T cells, or PBMCs came the material, which was cDNA or gDNA.

As processed by the authors: It was from reference gene primer amplification that nucleated cell counts were estimated. Repertoires were generated with immunoSEQ multiplex PCR, while TCRdb's copy carries only in-frame clones and drops some. V, J and clone size reflect that table, while D and trimming were determined from the DNA. The table records 97,000 or so clones, roughly 82% of them present only once. Germline loops: CDR1 SGHNT, CDR2 YYREEE (reference sequence). After removal of 6 bases from V and 2 bases from J, the junction contained 6 bases not matched to a gene. CDR3 length: 14 residues. The origin of this receptor is a human donor in a cohort sampled during active COVID-19. The V gene is TRBV5-4, the J gene TRBJ2-5, with TRBD1 matching 8 bases. The sequenced sample consisted of peripheral blood. The CDR3 sequence is CASNYGTGQETQYF. CDR3 DNA: TGTGCCAGCAACTACGGGACAGGTCAAGAGACCCAGTACTTC.